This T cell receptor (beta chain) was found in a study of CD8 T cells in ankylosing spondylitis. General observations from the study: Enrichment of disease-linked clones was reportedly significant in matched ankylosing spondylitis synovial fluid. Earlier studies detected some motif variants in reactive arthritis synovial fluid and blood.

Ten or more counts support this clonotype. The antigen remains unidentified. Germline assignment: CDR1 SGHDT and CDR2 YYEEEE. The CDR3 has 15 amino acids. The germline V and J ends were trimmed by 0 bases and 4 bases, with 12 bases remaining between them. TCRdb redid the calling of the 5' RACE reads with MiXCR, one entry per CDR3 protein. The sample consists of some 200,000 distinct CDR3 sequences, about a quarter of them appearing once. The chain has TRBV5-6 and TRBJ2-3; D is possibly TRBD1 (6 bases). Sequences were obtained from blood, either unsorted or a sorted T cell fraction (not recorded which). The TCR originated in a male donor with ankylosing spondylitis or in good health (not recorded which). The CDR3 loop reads CASSLVAGAADTQYF. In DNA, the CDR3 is TGTGCCAGCAGCTTGGTAGCAGGGGCCGCAGATACGCAGTATTTT. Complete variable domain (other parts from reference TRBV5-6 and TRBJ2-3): DAGVTQSPTHLIKTRGQQVTLRCSPKSGHDTVSWYQQALGQGPQFIFQYYEEEERQRGNFPDRFSGHQFPNYSSELNVNALLLGDSALYLCASSLVAGAADTQYFGPGTRLTVL.